What follows are 32 T cell receptor beta chains derived from one specimen sequenced in a study of graft-versus-host responses after intestinal transplantation. The method was immunoSEQ multiplex PCR; TCRdb's version includes in-frame clones alone and lacks a portion of them. The profile covers tens of thousands of clones, with 80% to 95% appearing a single time and about 5.5% taken by the ten largest. The sample in question was PBMCs, obtained 750 to 800 days after a first intestinal transplant, on the day of a second. These receptors all stem from a human patient who received an intestinal transplant, so some T cells may come from the graft donor.

This chain uses TRBV28 with TRBJ2-1; unclear D gene. The V end was cut by 5 bases, the J end by 5 bases, with 13 bases between. This CDR3 contains 14 residues. Germline V CDR1 and CDR2: MDHEN, SYDVKM. The CDR3 spells CASSPGELHNEQFF. As DNA, the CDR3 is TGTGCCAGCAGTCCTGGCGAACTCCACAATGAGCAGTTCTTC.

The rearrangement uses TRBV19 and TRBJ1-5; D unresolved. This CDR3 has 15 residues. CDR1 and CDR2 from the germline V gene are LNHDA and SQIVND (reference sequence). The V gene lost 5 bases and the J gene lost 4 bases, with 15 bases spanning the gap. The CDR3 DNA reads TGTGCCAGTAGTGCAACATTATTTAGAAATCAGCCCCAGCATTTT. It is translated as CASSATLFRNQPQHF.

The V call is TRBV7-2, the J call TRBJ2-7, with 8 bases that match TRBD1. The CDR3 extends over 14 amino acids. The V and J ends lost 4 bases and 2 bases, in that order; junction bases with no gene match: 4. Per germline, CDR1 SGHTA and CDR2 FQGNSA. The CDR3 DNA reads TGTGCCAGCAGCTCCCGGACAGGGACCTACGAGCAGTACTTC. Translating gives CASSSRTGTYEQYF.

This rearrangement joins TRBV6-5 to TRBJ2-6; 7 nucleotides align to TRBD1. Germline V gene data show CDR1 as MNHEY and CDR2 as SVGAGI. With V trimmed by 6 bases and J by 0 bases, 2 bases remained unmatched. CDR3 length: 15 residues. CDR3 bases: TGTGCCAGCAGGGACAGGAGCTCTGGGGCCAACGTCCTGACTTTC. This sequence encodes CASRDRSSGANVLTF.

The rearrangement links TRBV11-3 to TRBJ1-5; 12 nucleotides match TRBD1. This CDR3 region has 16 residues. The V segment lost 0 bases and the J segment 7 bases; nucleotides outside the gene matches: 4. From germline, CDR1 is SGHNT and CDR2 YENEEA. DNA of the CDR3: TGTGCCAGCAGCTTAGAGGGACAGGGGGCATCCCAGCCCCAGCATTTT. This translates into CASSLEGQGASQPQHF.

This sequence joins TRBV7-9 and TRBJ2-5, with D hard to call. CDR1 SEHNR and CDR2 FQNEAQ come from the germline V gene (reference sequence). Trimming pared 3 bases from V and 3 bases from J, leaving 11 bases between. The CDR3 extends over 14 amino acids. CDR3 DNA sequence: TGTGCCAGCAGCTTTGGTCTATCAAAAGAGACCCAGTACTTC. Translating gives CASSFGLSKETQYF.

This chain uses TRBV18 with TRBJ2-3, with D hard to call. Germline CDR1 KGHSH, CDR2 LQKENI. The CDR3 runs 12 residues. Trimming left V 3 bases short and J 6 bases short, with 7 bases between. CDR3 nucleotide sequence: TGTGCCAGCTCACCTTATGCGGATACGCAGTATTTT. This encodes CASSPYADTQYF.

The rearrangement uses TRBV7-3 and TRBJ2-1; 11 bases are a match to TRBD2. CDR3 size: 17 residues. J was trimmed by 7 bases and V by 1 base; bases with no gene match: 9. Germline V gene sequence: CDR1 SGHTA, CDR2 FQGTGA. In nucleotides, the CDR3 is TGTGCCAGCAGCTTAAGTGGGACTAGCGGCTTTTCAAATGAGCAGTTCTTC. Translated, it gives CASSLSGTSGFSNEQFF.

The chain joins TRBV6-6 to TRBJ2-7; 7 bases match TRBD2. The CDR3 covers 15 residues. The V gene's germline CDR1 is MNHNY and CDR2 SVGAGI (reference sequence). Trimming cost V 4 bases and J 3 bases; bases outside gene matches: 9. The chain's CDR3 is CASSSLTGGNYEQYF. CDR3 DNA: TGTGCCAGCAGTTCGCTTACGGGAGGCAACTACGAGCAGTACTTC.

The V gene is TRBV6-1, the J gene TRBJ2-7; tentatively, D is TRBD1 (7 bases). The length of the CDR3 is 14 residues. The V and J ends lost 7 bases and 2 bases respectively, with 15 bases between them. The germline V gene encodes CDR1 MNHNS and CDR2 SASEGT. CDR3 coding DNA: TGTGCCAGCAAGGGCAGGGGGGTAACCTACGAGCAGTACTTC. Translation gives CASKGRGVTYEQYF.

This clone has more than one count but fewer than ten. This chain connects TRBV2 to TRBJ2-1; D uncertain. The germline CDR1 and CDR2 sequences are SNHLY and FYNNEI. The CDR3 runs to 16 residues. Deletions cut 0 bases from V and 7 bases from J, with 16 bases between. The CDR3 is CASSEAPHHFRNEQFF. CDR3 sequence (DNA): TGTGCCAGCAGTGAAGCGCCCCACCACTTCAGGAATGAGCAGTTCTTC.

The chain employs TRBV6-5 and TRBJ2-5; 7 bases are a match to TRBD2. Trimming took 2 bases from V and 2 from J; bases not matched to a gene: 8. CDR3 size: 16 residues. The germline V gene has CDR1 MNHEY and CDR2 SVGAGI. The CDR3 DNA reads as TGTGCCAGCAGTTACACGCCCGGGGGAGGGCAAGAGACCCAGTACTTC. Its translation is CASSYTPGGGQETQYF.

This chain joins TRBV30 and TRBJ2-6; D unclear. The CDR3 sequence is 15 residues long. CDR1 and CDR2 (germline): GTSNPN, SVGIG (reference sequence). The ends were cut back, 1 base at V and 4 bases at J, with 11 bases in the middle. The CDR3, as DNA: TGTGCCTGGAGTGCTGCCCTGGGAGGGGCCAACGTCCTGACTTTC. This encodes CAWSAALGGANVLTF.

This rearrangement joins TRBV7-9 to TRBJ2-3; D not resolved. CDR3 length: 12 residues. Germline V gives CDR1 SEHNR, CDR2 FQNEAQ (reference sequence). The V and J ends lost 1 base and 4 bases respectively, with 3 bases between them. The CDR3 sequence is CASSLVADTQYF. In DNA, the CDR3 is TGTGCCAGCAGCTTAGTGGCAGATACGCAGTATTTT.

The V call is TRBV6-1, the J call TRBJ2-1, with 9 bases matching TRBD1. Per germline, CDR1 MNHNS and CDR2 SASEGT. The CDR3 is 17 amino acids. The J segment lost 4 bases and the V segment lost 2 bases, leaving 9 bases of the junction unmatched. CDR3 DNA: TGTGCCAGCAGTGAATCCGACAGGGGGAGCCTGTACAATGAGCAGTTCTTC. It specifies CASSESDRGSLYNEQFF.

V is TRBV28 and J is TRBJ2-2, with D tentatively TRBD2 (5 bases). The CDR3 spans 12 residues. V lost 10 bases, J lost 4 bases, and 10 bases lay in between. CDR1 is MDHEN and CDR2 is SYDVKM in the germline V gene. The CDR3 nucleotides are TGTGCCATCAACGGGGTCACCGGGGAGCTGTTTTTT. Protein: CAINGVTGELFF.

The CDR3 loop reads CASSLDLTRSAYNEQFF. CDR3 coding DNA: TGCGCCAGCAGCTTAGATCTGACTAGATCAGCCTACAATGAGCAGTTCTTC. The V and J genes are TRBV5-1 and TRBJ2-1; possible D gene TRBD2, 6 bases. Looked up from germline, CDR1 is SGHRS and CDR2 is YFSETQ. This CDR3 spans 17 amino acids. V lost 2 bases and J lost 2, with 17 bases in between. Drawing the rest from reference TRBV5-1 and TRBJ2-1, the complete variable domain is KAGVTQTPRYLIKTRGQQVTLSCSPISGHRSVSWYQQTPGQGLQFLFEYFSETQRNKGNFPGRFSGRQFSNSRSEMNVSTLELGDSALYLCASSLDLTRSAYNEQFFGPGTRLTVL.

The chain joins TRBV9 to TRBJ1-1; D not resolved. V was cut by 2 bases and J by 0 bases, with 5 bases left in between. The CDR3 length is 13 residues. CDR1 SGDLS and CDR2 YYNGEE come from the germline V gene. The CDR3 DNA is TGTGCCAGCAGCGTCGTGGTGAACACTGAAGCTTTCTTT. This translates into CASSVVVNTEAFF.

This chain uses TRBV4-1 with TRBJ2-1; 7 bases align to TRBD2. V lost 0 bases to trimming and J lost 5 bases; unmatched junction nucleotides: 1. The CDR3 is 14 amino acids. Germline V gives CDR1 MGHRA, CDR2 YSYEKL. CDR3 residues: CASSQEGRDNEQFF. The DNA of the CDR3 is TGCGCCAGCAGCCAAGAAGGGAGGGACAATGAGCAGTTCTTC.

The V call is TRBV6-5, the J call TRBJ2-7, with D hard to call. Germline assignment: CDR1 MNHEY and CDR2 SVGAGI. Trimming pared 7 bases from V and 1 base from J, leaving 11 bases between. This CDR3 contains 13 residues. The CDR3 bases are TGTGCCAGCAAAGAGGCGTCTTCCTACGAGCAGTACTTC. As protein: CASKEASSYEQYF.

The chain is built from TRBV2 and TRBJ2-7, with TRBD1 matching 9 bases. The junction had 15 bases not matched to a gene; V was cut back by 2 bases and J by 4 bases. This CDR3 region has 18 residues. Germline CDR1 reads SNHLY; CDR2 reads FYNNEI. CDR3 residues: CASSERPPGQGVSYEQYF. Written as DNA, the CDR3 is TGTGCCAGCAGTGAACGTCCCCCGGGACAGGGTGTTAGTTACGAGCAGTACTTC.

The V call is TRBV28, the J call TRBJ1-5; tentatively, D is TRBD1 (5 bases). The germline gives CDR1 MDHEN, CDR2 SYDVKM. This CDR3 comprises 13 residues. V lost 6 bases to trimming and J lost 1 base, with 7 bases between them. CDR3 residues: CASSRDSNQPQHF. In DNA form, the CDR3 reads TGTGCCAGCAGCAGGGACAGCAATCAGCCCCAGCATTTT. The full variable domain, rest sourced from reference TRBV28 and TRBJ1-5, is DVKVTQSSRYLVKRTGEKVFLECVQDMDHENMFWYRQDPGLGLRLIYFSYDVKMKEKGDIPEGYSVSREKKERFSLILESASTNQTSMYLCASSRDSNQPQHFGDGTRLSIL.

The chain links TRBV30 to TRBJ1-5; 9 positions match TRBD1. The closer fit of TRBJ2-3 to the DNA end suggests the J call may be wrong. The CDR3 loop spans 18 amino acids. Germline V CDR1 and CDR2: GTSNPN, SVGIG (reference sequence). The CDR3 spells CAGTWGQGLFYSNQPQYF. DNA for the CDR3: TGTGCCGGGACTTGGGGACAGGGCCTATTCTATAGCAATCAGCCCCAGTATTTT.

The V call is TRBV7-6, the J call TRBJ2-7; tentative D call: TRBD1 (6 bases). Germline CDR1 is SGHVS and CDR2 is FNYEAQ. V lost 1 base and J 7 bases, leaving 20 bases between the germline ends. The CDR3 covers 16 residues. The CDR3 DNA reads as TGTGCCAGCAGCTTAGTAACGGGACATGGGTCAGGGGAGCAGTACTTC. As protein: CASSLVTGHGSGEQYF.

This chain connects TRBV6-6 to TRBJ2-2; possibly TRBD2 for D (6 bases). This CDR3 region has 15 residues. Trimming removed 7 bases from V and 2 bases from J, with 14 bases in between. Germline values: CDR1 MNHNY, CDR2 SVGAGI (reference sequence). The CDR3 is CASTNGGDNTGELFF. The CDR3 coding sequence is TGTGCCAGCACCAATGGAGGGGACAACACCGGGGAGCTGTTTTTT.

The genes are TRBV2 and TRBJ2-1, with 7 bases fitting TRBD2. V lost 8 bases and J lost 7; bases outside the gene matches: 11. Germline lookup yields CDR1 SNHLY and CDR2 FYNNEI. CDR3 size: 14 residues. DNA for the CDR3: TGTGCCAGCCAGCGGGAACCCACCTTAAATGAGCAGTTCTTC. Encoded protein: CASQREPTLNEQFF.

The rearrangement links TRBV2 to TRBJ2-7; TRBD2 is a possible D gene (6 bases). This CDR3 is 13 amino acids long. V gave up 5 bases and J gave up 3 bases, with 11 bases separating them. The germline gives CDR1 SNHLY, CDR2 FYNNEI. The CDR3 nucleotides are TGTGCCAGCAGTCGGGACTCGATCTACGAGCAGTACTTC. As protein: CASSRDSIYEQYF.

The chain recombines TRBV5-1 with TRBJ2-7; 8 positions match TRBD2. CDR1 SGHRS and CDR2 YFSETQ come from the germline V gene. The V and J ends lost 1 base and 6 bases, in that order; junction bases with no gene match: 9. CDR3 size: 15 residues. DNA for the CDR3: TGCGCCAGCAGCTTGAACGCGGGAGGCCCCCGCGAGCAGTACTTC. Protein product: CASSLNAGGPREQYF.

This chain uses TRBV4-1 with TRBJ1-6, with D hard to call. Deletions cut 0 bases from V and 7 bases from J, with 4 bases between. The germline CDR1 and CDR2 sequences are MGHRA and YSYEKL. The CDR3 has 13 amino acids. This CDR3 reads CASSQEVNSPLHF. For the CDR3, the DNA is TGCGCCAGCAGCCAAGAGGTGAATTCACCCCTCCACTTT.

The chain recombines TRBV11-2 with TRBJ1-2; 7 bases agree with TRBD1. The CDR3 contains 15 residues. The germline CDR1 and CDR2 sequences are SGHAT and FQNNGV. Losses at the gene ends were 2 bases for V and 4 bases for J; bases not matched to a gene: 7. The CDR3 nucleotides are TGTGCCAGCAGCTTAACAGACAGGGCTCCCTATGGCTACACCTTC. Translating gives CASSLTDRAPYGYTF.

This clone turned up a few times. V and J are TRBV9 and TRBJ1-2, with 7 bases lining up with TRBD1. The J segment lost 0 bases and the V segment lost 4 bases, leaving 9 bases of the junction unmatched. The CDR3 sequence is 16 residues long. Germline CDR1 SGDLS, CDR2 YYNGEE. CDR3 loop: CASSPRRGTANYGYTF. DNA for the CDR3: TGTGCCAGCAGCCCTAGAAGGGGGACAGCTAACTATGGCTACACCTTC.

J is TRBJ2-2 and V is TRBV29-1, with 7 bases fitting TRBD1. The ends lost 4 bases at V and 0 bases at J; junction bases unmatched: 8. This CDR3 comprises 16 residues. Germline CDR1 and CDR2: SQVTM and ANQGSEA. The CDR3 region is CSVGLRDRTNTGELFF. The CDR3 region has the DNA TGCAGCGTTGGCCTAAGGGACAGAACGAACACCGGGGAGCTGTTTTTT.